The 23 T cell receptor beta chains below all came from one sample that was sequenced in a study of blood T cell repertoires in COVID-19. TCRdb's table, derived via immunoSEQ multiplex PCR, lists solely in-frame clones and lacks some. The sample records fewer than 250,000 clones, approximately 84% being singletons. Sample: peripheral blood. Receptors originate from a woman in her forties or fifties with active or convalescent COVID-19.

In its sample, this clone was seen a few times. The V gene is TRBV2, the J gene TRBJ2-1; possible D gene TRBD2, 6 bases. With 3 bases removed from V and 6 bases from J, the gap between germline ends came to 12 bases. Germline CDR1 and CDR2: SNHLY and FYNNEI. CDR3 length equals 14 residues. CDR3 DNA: TGTGCCAGCAGTGACACGCGGGGCTCCAATGAGCAGTTCTTC. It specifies CASSDTRGSNEQFF.

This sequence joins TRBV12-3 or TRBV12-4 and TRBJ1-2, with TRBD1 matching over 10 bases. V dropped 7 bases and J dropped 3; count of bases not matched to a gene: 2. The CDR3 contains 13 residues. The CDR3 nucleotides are TGTGCCAGCACCGACAGGGGGCACTATGGCTACACCTTC. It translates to CASTDRGHYGYTF.

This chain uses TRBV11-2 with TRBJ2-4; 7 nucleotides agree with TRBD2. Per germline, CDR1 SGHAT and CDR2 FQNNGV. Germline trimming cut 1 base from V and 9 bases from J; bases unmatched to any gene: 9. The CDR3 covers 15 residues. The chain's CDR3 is CASSLVGLGRGIQYF. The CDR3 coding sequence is TGTGCCAGCAGCTTAGTAGGTCTAGGGAGGGGCATTCAGTACTTC. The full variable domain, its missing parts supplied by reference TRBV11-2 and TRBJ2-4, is EAGVAQSPRYKIIEKRQSVAFWCNPISGHATLYWYQQILGQGPKLLIQFQNNGVVDDSQLPKDRFSAERLKGVDSTLKIQPAKLEDSAVYLCASSLVGLGRGIQYFGAGTRLSVL.

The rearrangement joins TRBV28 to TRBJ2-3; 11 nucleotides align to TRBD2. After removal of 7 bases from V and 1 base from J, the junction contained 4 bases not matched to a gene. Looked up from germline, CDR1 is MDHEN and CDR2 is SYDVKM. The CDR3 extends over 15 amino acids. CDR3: CASTLAGGRTDTQYF. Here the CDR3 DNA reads TGTGCCAGCACCTTAGCGGGAGGGCGCACAGATACGCAGTATTTT.

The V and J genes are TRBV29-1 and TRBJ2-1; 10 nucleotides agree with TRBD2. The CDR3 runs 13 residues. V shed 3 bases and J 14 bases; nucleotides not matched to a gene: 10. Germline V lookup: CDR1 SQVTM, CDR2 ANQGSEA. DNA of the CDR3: TGCAGCGTTGATTTGGGAACTAGCGGGATTAAGTTCTTC. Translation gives CSVDLGTSGIKFF.

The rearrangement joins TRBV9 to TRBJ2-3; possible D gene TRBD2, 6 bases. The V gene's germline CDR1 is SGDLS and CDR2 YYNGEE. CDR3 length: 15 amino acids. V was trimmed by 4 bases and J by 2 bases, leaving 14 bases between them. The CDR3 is CASSQGSGYTDTQYF. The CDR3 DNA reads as TGTGCCAGCAGCCAAGGTAGCGGATACACAGATACGCAGTATTTT.

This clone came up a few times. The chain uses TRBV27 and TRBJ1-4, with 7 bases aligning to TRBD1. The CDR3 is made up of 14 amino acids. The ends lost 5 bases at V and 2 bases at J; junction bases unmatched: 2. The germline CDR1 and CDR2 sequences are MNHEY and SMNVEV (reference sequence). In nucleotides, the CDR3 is TGTGCCAGCAGTGGGACAGCCACTAATGAAAAACTGTTTTTT. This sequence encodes CASSGTATNEKLFF.

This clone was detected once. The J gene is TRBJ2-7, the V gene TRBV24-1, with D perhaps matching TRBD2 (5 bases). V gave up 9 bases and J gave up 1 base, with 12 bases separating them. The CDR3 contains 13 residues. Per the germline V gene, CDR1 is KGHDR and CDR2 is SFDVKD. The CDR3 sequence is CATESADSYEQYF. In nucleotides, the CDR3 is TGTGCCACCGAATCAGCGGATTCCTACGAGCAGTACTTC.

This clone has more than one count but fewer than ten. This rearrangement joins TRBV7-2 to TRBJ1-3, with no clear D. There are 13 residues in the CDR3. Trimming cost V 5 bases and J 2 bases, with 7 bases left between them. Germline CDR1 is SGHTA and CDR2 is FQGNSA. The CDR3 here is CASSRETGNTIYF. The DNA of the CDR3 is TGTGCCAGCAGCAGGGAGACTGGAAACACCATATATTTT.

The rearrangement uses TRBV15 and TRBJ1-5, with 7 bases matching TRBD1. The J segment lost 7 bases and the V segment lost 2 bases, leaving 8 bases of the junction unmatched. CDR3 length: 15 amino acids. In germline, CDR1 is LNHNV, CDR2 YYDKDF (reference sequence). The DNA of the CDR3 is TGTGCCACCAGCAGAAATACAGGGGCCCGCCAGCCCCAGCATTTT. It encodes CATSRNTGARQPQHF.

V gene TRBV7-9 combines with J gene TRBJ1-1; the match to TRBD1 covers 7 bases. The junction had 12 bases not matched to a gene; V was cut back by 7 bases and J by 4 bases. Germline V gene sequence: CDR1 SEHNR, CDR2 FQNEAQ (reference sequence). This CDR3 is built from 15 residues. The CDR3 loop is CASTLRPTGRTEAFF. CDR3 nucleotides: TGTGCCAGCACCCTTCGACCGACAGGGCGCACTGAAGCTTTCTTT. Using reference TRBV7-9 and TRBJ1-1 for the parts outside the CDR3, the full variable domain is DTGVSQNPRHKITKRGQNVTFRCDPISEHNRLYWYRQTLGQGPEFLTYFQNEAQLEKSRLLSDRFSAERPKGSFSTLEIQRTEQGDSAMYLCASTLRPTGRTEAFFGQGTRLTVV.

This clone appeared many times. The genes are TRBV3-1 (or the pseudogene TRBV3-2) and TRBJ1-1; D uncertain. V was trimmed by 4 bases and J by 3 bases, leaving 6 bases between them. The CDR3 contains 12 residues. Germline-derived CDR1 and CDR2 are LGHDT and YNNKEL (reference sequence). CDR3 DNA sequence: TGTGCCAGCAGCCCGCGGGACACTGAAGCTTTCTTT. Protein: CASSPRDTEAFF.

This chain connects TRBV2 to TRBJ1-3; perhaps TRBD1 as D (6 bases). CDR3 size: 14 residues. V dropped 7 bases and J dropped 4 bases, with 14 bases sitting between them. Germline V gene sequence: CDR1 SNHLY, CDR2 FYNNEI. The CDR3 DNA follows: TGTGCCAGCATCGGCAGGGGATTCGGAAACACCATATATTTT. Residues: CASIGRGFGNTIYF.

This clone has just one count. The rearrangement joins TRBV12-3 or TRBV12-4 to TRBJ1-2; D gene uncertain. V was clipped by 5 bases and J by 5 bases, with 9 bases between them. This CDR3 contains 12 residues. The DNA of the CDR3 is TGTGCCAGCAGTCCAGGAGGATATGGCTACACCTTC. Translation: CASSPGGYGYTF.

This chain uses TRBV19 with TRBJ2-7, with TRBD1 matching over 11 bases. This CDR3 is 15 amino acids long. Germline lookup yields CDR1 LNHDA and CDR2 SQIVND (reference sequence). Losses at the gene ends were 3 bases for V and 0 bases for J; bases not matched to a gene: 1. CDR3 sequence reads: CASSIGTGGSYEQYV. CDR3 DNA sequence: TGTGCCAGTAGTATCGGGACAGGGGGCTCCTACGAGCAGTACGTC.

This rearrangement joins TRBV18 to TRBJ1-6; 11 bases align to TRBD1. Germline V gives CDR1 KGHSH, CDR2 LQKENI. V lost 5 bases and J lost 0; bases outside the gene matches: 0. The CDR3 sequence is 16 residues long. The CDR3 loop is CASSGQGASYNSPLHF. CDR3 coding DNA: TGTGCCAGCTCAGGACAGGGGGCCTCCTATAATTCACCCCTCCACTTT.

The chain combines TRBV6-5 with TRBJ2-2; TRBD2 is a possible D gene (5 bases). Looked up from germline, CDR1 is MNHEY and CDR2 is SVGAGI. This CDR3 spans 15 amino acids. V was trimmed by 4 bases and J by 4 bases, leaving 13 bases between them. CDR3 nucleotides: TGTGCCAGCAGTTCCTTTCCGCGGGCCACCGGGGAGCTGTTTTTT. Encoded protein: CASSSFPRATGELFF.

This CDR3 reads CASTTPGTSSDGGELFF. CDR3 coding DNA: TGTGCCAGCACCACCCCCGGGACTAGCTCGGACGGCGGGGAGCTGTTTTTT. The genes are TRBV27 and TRBJ2-2; 9 bases line up with TRBD2. This CDR3 spans 17 amino acids. Germline values: CDR1 MNHEY, CDR2 SMNVEV (reference sequence). V trimming: 7 bases; J trimming: 7 bases; junction bases outside the gene matches: 16.

The CDR3 DNA reads as TGTGCCAGTAGTACCGGGACAGAGTATCAGCCCCAGCATTTT. Its translation is CASSTGTEYQPQHF. The rearrangement uses TRBV19 and TRBJ1-5, with 7 bases identical to TRBD1. V trimming: 4 bases; J trimming: 5 bases; junction bases outside the gene matches: 5. This CDR3 spans 14 amino acids. CDR1 is LNHDA and CDR2 is SQIVND in the germline V gene (reference sequence). Filled out from reference TRBV19 and TRBJ1-5, the complete variable domain reads DGGITQSPKYLFRKEGQNVTLSCEQNLNHDAMYWYRQDPGQGLRLIYYSQIVNDFQKGDIAEGYSVSREKKESFPLTVTSAQKNPTAFYLCASSTGTEYQPQHFGDGTRLSIL.

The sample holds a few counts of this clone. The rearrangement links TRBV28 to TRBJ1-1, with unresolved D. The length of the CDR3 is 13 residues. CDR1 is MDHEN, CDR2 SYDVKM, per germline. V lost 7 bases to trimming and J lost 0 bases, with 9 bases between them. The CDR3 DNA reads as TGTGCCAGCACCAGTGATCTGAACACTGAAGCTTTCTTT. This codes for CASTSDLNTEAFF.

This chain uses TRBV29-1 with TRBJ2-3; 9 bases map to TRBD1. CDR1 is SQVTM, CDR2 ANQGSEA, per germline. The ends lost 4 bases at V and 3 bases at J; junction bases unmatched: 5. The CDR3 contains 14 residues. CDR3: CSVGPGQGTDTQYF. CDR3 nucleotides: TGCAGCGTTGGGCCGGGACAGGGTACAGATACGCAGTATTTT.

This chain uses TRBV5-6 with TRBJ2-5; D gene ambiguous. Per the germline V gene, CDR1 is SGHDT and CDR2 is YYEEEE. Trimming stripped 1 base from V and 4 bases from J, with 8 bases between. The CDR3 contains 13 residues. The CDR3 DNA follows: TGTGCCAGCAGCTTGATCGCGCGAGAGACCCAGTACTTC. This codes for CASSLIARETQYF.

The CDR3 coding sequence is TGTGCCATCAGTGCGTACACCGGAGAGGGCTATGGCTACACCTTC. Translation gives CAISAYTGEGYGYTF. This chain links TRBV10-3 with TRBJ1-2; D uncertain. Trimming cost V 4 bases and J 4 bases, with 16 bases left between them. Germline V CDR1 and CDR2: ENHRY, SYGVKD. The CDR3 loop spans 15 amino acids.